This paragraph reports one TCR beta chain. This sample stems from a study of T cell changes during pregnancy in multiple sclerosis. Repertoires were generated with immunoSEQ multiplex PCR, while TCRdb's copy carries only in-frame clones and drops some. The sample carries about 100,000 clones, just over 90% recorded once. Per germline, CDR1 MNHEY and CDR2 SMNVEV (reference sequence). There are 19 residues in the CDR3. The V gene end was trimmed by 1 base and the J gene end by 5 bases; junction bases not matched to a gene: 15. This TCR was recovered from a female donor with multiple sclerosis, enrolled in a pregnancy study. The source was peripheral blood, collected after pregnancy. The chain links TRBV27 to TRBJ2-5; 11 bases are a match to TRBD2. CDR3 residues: CASSLFPLAGGFFGETQYF. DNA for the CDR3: TGTGCCAGCAGTTTATTCCCCCTAGCGGGGGGTTTTTTCGGGGAGACCCAGTACTTC.